Below, 9 T cell receptor beta chains from the same sample are listed, as sequenced in a study of shared clonotypes between healthy human individuals. Clones were sequenced by immunoSEQ multiplex PCR, and TCRdb holds only the in-frame ones, with some missing. The profile shows approximately 1,500,000 clones, 95% to 99% of them singletons. Sequencing used naive CD4+ T cells sorted from blood. The subset denotes: CD45RA+ positively selected. These TCRs come from a man aged 25-45 years in good health.

The CDR3 sequence: CASSRLAGGFEQYF. Written as DNA, the CDR3 is TGTGCCAGCAGCCGCCTAGCGGGAGGGTTTGAGCAGTACTTC. The chain employs TRBV28 and TRBJ2-7; 12 bases map to TRBD2. The germline gives CDR1 MDHEN, CDR2 SYDVKM. The CDR3 is 14 residues long. V dropped 6 bases and J dropped 7; count of bases not matched to a gene: 7.

This sequence joins TRBV6-1 and TRBJ2-2; 11 nucleotides line up with TRBD1. Trimming removed 6 bases from V and 7 bases from J; junction bases left unmatched: 7. Per germline, CDR1 MNHNS and CDR2 SASEGT. The CDR3 is 15 residues long. The CDR3 here is CASRGQGALIGELFF. CDR3 bases: TGTGCCAGCAGAGGACAGGGGGCTTTGATCGGGGAGCTGTTTTTT.

The V and J genes are TRBV11-3 and TRBJ2-2; the D gene is possibly TRBD1 (6 bases). The CDR3 loop spans 15 amino acids. Germline V lookup: CDR1 SGHNT, CDR2 YENEEA. Trimming shortened V by 6 bases and J by 3 bases, and 14 bases separated the two germline ends. CDR3 residues: CASSRNREHTGELFF. The CDR3 nucleotides read TGTGCCAGCAGTCGAAACAGGGAGCACACCGGGGAGCTGTTTTTT.

A word on this clone: Other DNA sequences within the sample encode an identical CDR3. The V gene is TRBV27, the J gene TRBJ2-2, with 7 nucleotides matching TRBD2. The CDR3 loop spans 16 amino acids. Looked up from germline, CDR1 is MNHEY and CDR2 is SMNVEV (reference sequence). Germline trimming cut 1 base from V and 1 base from J; bases unmatched to any gene: 3. The CDR3 is CASSLLLAGNTGELFF. The CDR3 bases are TGTGCCAGCAGTTTATTGTTAGCGGGGAACACCGGGGAGCTGTTTTTT.

The chain combines TRBV10-3 with TRBJ1-4; TRBD1 might be the D (5 bases). This CDR3 contains 15 residues. Germline V gene data show CDR1 as ENHRY and CDR2 as SYGVKD. With 6 bases removed from V and 3 bases from J, the gap between germline ends came to 14 bases. This chain's CDR3 is CAISSRLGANEKLFF. CDR3 in DNA: TGTGCCATCAGCTCTAGGTTGGGGGCTAATGAAAAACTGTTTTTT.

The J gene is TRBJ2-1, the V gene TRBV18; no firm D call. V was trimmed by 3 bases and J by 9 bases, leaving 18 bases between them. The V gene's germline CDR1 is KGHSH and CDR2 LQKENI. The CDR3 runs to 15 residues. The CDR3 DNA reads TGTGCCAGCTCACCGCCTTCGAGGTTGGGTAGTGAGCAGTTCTTC. Translation: CASSPPSRLGSEQFF.

The V call is TRBV27, the J call TRBJ1-2; 7 bases line up with TRBD1. From germline, CDR1 is MNHEY and CDR2 SMNVEV (reference sequence). The trim removed 5 bases at V and 7 bases at J, leaving 10 bases unmatched. CDR3 length equals 14 residues. The CDR3 loop reads CASSEVRGISGYTF. In nucleotides, the CDR3 is TGTGCCAGCAGTGAAGTCAGGGGGATCTCTGGCTACACCTTC.

V usage is TRBV28 and J usage is TRBJ2-7, with unresolved D. The CDR3 is 13 residues long. Trimming left V 1 base short and J 4 bases short, with 8 bases between. From germline, CDR1 is MDHEN and CDR2 SYDVKM. CDR3 loop: CASSLSPRYEQYF. The CDR3 coding sequence is TGTGCCAGCAGTTTATCCCCCAGGTACGAGCAGTACTTC.

The chain recombines TRBV7-9 with TRBJ2-3; possibly TRBD2 for D (6 bases). V was pared by 6 bases and J by 1 base, with 17 bases between. There are 16 residues in the CDR3. Germline CDR1 reads SEHNR; CDR2 reads FQNEAQ (reference sequence). The CDR3 is CASSLMRLVGTDTQYF. DNA of the CDR3: TGTGCCAGCAGTCTGATGAGACTAGTTGGCACAGATACGCAGTATTTT.